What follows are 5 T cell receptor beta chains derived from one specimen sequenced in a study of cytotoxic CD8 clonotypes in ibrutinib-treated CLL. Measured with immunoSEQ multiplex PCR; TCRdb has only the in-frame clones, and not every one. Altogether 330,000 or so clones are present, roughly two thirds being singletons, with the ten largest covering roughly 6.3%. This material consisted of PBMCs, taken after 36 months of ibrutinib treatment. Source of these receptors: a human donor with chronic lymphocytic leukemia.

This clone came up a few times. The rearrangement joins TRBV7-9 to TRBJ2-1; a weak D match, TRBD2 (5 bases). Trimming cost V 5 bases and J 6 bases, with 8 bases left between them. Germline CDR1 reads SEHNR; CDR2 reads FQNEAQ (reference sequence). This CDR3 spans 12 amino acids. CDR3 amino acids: CASSPSPNEQFF. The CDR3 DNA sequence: TGTGCCAGCAGCCCTAGCCCCAATGAGCAGTTCTTC. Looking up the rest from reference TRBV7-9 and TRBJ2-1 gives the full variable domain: DTGVSQNPRHKITKRGQNVTFRCDPISEHNRLYWYRQTLGQGPEFLTYFQNEAQLEKSRLLSDRFSAERPKGSFSTLEIQRTEQGDSAMYLCASSPSPNEQFFGPGTRLTVL.

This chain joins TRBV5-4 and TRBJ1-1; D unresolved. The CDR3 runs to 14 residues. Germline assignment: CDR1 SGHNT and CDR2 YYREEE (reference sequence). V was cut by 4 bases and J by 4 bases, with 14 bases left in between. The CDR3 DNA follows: TGTGCCAGCAGCGTTAAGGGCCGGGGCACTGAAGCTTTCTTT. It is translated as CASSVKGRGTEAFF.

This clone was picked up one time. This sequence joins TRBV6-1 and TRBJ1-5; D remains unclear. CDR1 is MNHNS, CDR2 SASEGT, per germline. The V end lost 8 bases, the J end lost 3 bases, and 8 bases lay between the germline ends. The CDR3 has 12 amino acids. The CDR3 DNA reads TGTGCCAGCCTGGGATCCAATCAGCCCCAGCATTTT. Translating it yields CASLGSNQPQHF.

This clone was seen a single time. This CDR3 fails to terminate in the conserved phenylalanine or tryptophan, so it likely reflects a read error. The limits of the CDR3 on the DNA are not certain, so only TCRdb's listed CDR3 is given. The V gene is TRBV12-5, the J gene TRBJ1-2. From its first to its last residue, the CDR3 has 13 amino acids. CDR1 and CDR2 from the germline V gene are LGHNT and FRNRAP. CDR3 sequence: CASGAWEYVNMGS.

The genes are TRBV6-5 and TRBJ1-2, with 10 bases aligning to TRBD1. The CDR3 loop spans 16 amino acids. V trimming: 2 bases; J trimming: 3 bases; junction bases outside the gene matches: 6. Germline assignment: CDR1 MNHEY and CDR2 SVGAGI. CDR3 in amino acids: CASSYLTTGGHYGYTF. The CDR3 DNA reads TGTGCCAGCAGTTACCTAACGACAGGGGGCCACTATGGCTACACCTTC.